The next 21 T cell receptor beta chains were all read from a single sample in a study of Graves' ophthalmopathy and Graves' hyperthyroidism. TCR beta CDR3 regions were amplified from RNA transcripts. HTBI primers served in a first-round RT-PCR, which a second-round multiplex PCR followed. Each CDR3 protein is one row after TCRdb ran MiXCR on the multiplex PCR reads. Counted here are a few hundred thousand distinct CDR3 sequences, roughly 18% occurring once; the ten biggest clones make up around 1.5%. The sequencing sample was made of peripheral blood. The receptors derive from a woman between 18 and 29 years old with Graves' ophthalmopathy.

In this sample, this clonotype turned up many times. The gene calls are TRBV6-1 and TRBJ2-4; perhaps TRBD2 as D (5 bases). The CDR3 contains 16 residues. Germline-derived CDR1 and CDR2 are MNHNS and SASEGT. Trimming cost V 5 bases and J 1 base, with 15 bases left between them. The CDR3 sequence: CASSPIGGLAKNIQYF. The CDR3 nucleotides are TGTGCCAGCAGTCCGATAGGAGGATTGGCCAAAAACATTCAGTACTTC.

Ten or more counts support this clonotype. The rearrangement uses TRBV11-2 and TRBJ2-5, with TRBD2 identical over 8 bases. The J segment lost 5 bases and the V segment lost 6 bases, leaving 14 bases of the junction unmatched. The CDR3 has 16 residues. Germline assignment: CDR1 SGHAT and CDR2 FQNNGV. Written as DNA, the CDR3 is TGTGCCAGCAGACCTGCGGGGGGCGGAGGTTCGGAGACCCAGTACTTC. It codes for CASRPAGGGGSETQYF.

CDR3 amino acids: CASSLFGTGRNTEAFF. CDR3 bases: TGTGCCAGCAGCTTATTTGGGACAGGGAGGAACACTGAAGCTTTCTTT. This chain connects TRBV11-2 to TRBJ1-1; 9 bases line up with TRBD1. The germline V gene encodes CDR1 SGHAT and CDR2 FQNNGV. The CDR3 sequence is 16 residues long. V was pared by 2 bases and J by 1 base, with 5 bases of the junction left unmatched.

The chain joins TRBV25-1 to TRBJ1-1, with D tentatively TRBD1 (5 bases). CDR1 is MGHDK and CDR2 is SYGVNS in the germline V gene. Trimming stripped 4 bases from V and 4 bases from J, with 13 bases between. This CDR3 contains 14 residues. The CDR3 sequence: CASSGGLRTTEAFF. As DNA, the CDR3 is TGTGCCAGCAGTGGGGGACTGCGGACCACTGAAGCTTTCTTT.

There are many counts of this clonotype. The chain has TRBV24-1 and TRBJ1-5; 7 nucleotides agree with TRBD1. CDR1 and CDR2 from the germline V gene are KGHDR and SFDVKD. V was clipped by 5 bases and J by 4 bases; unmatched bases: 4. The CDR3 length is 14 residues. CDR3 residues: CATSAGTVNQPQHF. DNA of the CDR3: TGTGCCACCAGTGCCGGGACAGTTAATCAGCCCCAGCATTTT.

This clonotype was recorded at least ten times. CDR3 DNA sequence: TGTGCCAGCAGCCGTACCGGGACAGGGGAATACGAGCAGTACTTC. This translates into CASSRTGTGEYEQYF. The V gene is TRBV11-2, the J gene TRBJ2-7; 10 bases fit TRBD1. Germline V gene sequence: CDR1 SGHAT, CDR2 FQNNGV. This CDR3 has 15 amino acids. Trimming removed 5 bases from V and 4 bases from J; junction bases left unmatched: 8.

This clonotype was seen repeatedly, ten times or more. This chain joins TRBV25-1 and TRBJ2-7; 10 bases agree with TRBD1. This CDR3 has 13 amino acids. V was pared by 8 bases and J by 5 bases, with 6 bases of the junction left unmatched. CDR1 and CDR2 (germline): MGHDK, SYGVNS. This chain's CDR3 is CASRGTGVDEQYF. The CDR3 DNA is TGTGCCAGCCGCGGGACAGGGGTGGACGAGCAGTACTTC.

This clonotype has ten or more counts. The J gene is TRBJ2-5, the V gene TRBV7-8; the match to TRBD1 covers 9 bases. CDR1 is SGHVS and CDR2 is FQNEAQ in the germline V gene. The CDR3 extends over 15 amino acids. Unmatched junction bases numbered 5, after V lost 1 base and J lost 5 bases. The CDR3: CASSLGRGTGETQYF. The CDR3 bases are TGTGCCAGCAGCTTAGGGAGGGGGACAGGGGAGACCCAGTACTTC.

This clonotype was seen just once. The rearrangement uses TRBV3-1 and TRBJ2-3, with D hard to call. The CDR3 length is 17 residues. V was shortened by 1 base and J by 2 bases, with 16 bases between the two germline ends. Germline assignment: CDR1 LGHDT and CDR2 YNNKEL (reference sequence). As DNA, the CDR3 is TGTGCCAGCAGCCAAGGCCTTCTGGTGTGGAACACAGATACGCAGTATTTT. It yields the protein CASSQGLLVWNTDTQYF.

The V gene is TRBV5-1, the J gene TRBJ2-2; 7 bases map to TRBD2. Germline values: CDR1 SGHRS, CDR2 YFSETQ. The junction had 8 bases not matched to a gene; V was cut back by 4 bases and J by 5 bases. The CDR3 contains 15 residues. CDR3 in amino acids: CASSPNLAETGELFF. The CDR3 DNA follows: TGCGCCAGCAGCCCGAATCTAGCGGAGACCGGGGAGCTGTTTTTT.

This clonotype was found many times. The chain carries TRBV9 and TRBJ1-3; weak D call: TRBD1 (6 bases). Germline-derived CDR1 and CDR2 are SGDLS and YYNGEE. V dropped 3 bases and J dropped 4 bases, with 14 bases sitting between them. The length of the CDR3 is 15 residues. CDR3 sequence reads: CASSGTGTEGNTIYF. The CDR3 DNA sequence: TGTGCCAGCAGCGGTACAGGGACGGAAGGAAACACCATATATTTT.

This clonotype occurred many times. This chain connects TRBV28 to TRBJ2-5; D is possibly TRBD1 or TRBD2 (5 bases each). V gave up 3 bases and J gave up 3 bases, with 17 bases separating them. Germline CDR1 and CDR2: MDHEN and SYDVKM. The CDR3 extends over 16 amino acids. The CDR3, as DNA: TGTGCCAGCAGTTTGGGATCCGGGGCTCTGAAAGAGACCCAGTACTTC. This codes for CASSLGSGALKETQYF.

This clonotype was found many times. The chain employs TRBV20-1 and TRBJ2-7; 10 bases match TRBD2. Germline CDR1 and CDR2: DFQATT and SNEGSKA (reference sequence). CDR3 size: 14 residues. J gave up 3 bases and V 6 bases, and 8 bases lay outside the gene matches. This CDR3 is CSAWSTSGIYEQYF. For the CDR3, the DNA is TGCAGTGCCTGGAGTACTAGCGGGATCTACGAGCAGTACTTC.

The rearrangement joins TRBV6-2 or TRBV6-3 to TRBJ1-1; no clear D gene. V was cut by 2 bases and J by 10 bases, with 11 bases left in between. This CDR3 region has 12 residues. CDR1 MNHEY and CDR2 SVGEGT come from the germline V gene. CDR3 residues: CASSYERAGAFF. CDR3 DNA sequence: TGTGCCAGCAGTTACGAGAGGGCCGGAGCTTTCTTT.

This clonotype was detected many times. The chain couples TRBV28 to TRBJ2-7; unclear D gene. The CDR3 covers 12 residues. The germline gives CDR1 MDHEN, CDR2 SYDVKM. The V gene lost 3 bases and the J gene lost 7 bases, with 10 bases spanning the gap. The CDR3 sequence: CASSLQLREQYF. CDR3 bases: TGTGCCAGCAGTTTGCAATTAAGAGAGCAGTACTTC.

This clonotype showed up many times. This rearrangement joins TRBV7-6 to TRBJ2-7; the D call may be TRBD1 or TRBD2 (6 bases each). The V end was cut by 1 base, the J end by 3 bases, with 10 bases between. The V gene's germline CDR1 is SGHVS and CDR2 FNYEAQ. This CDR3 has 14 amino acids. The CDR3 coding sequence is TGTGCCAGCAGCTTAGTGGCGGGACACTACGAGCAGTACTTC. Its protein is CASSLVAGHYEQYF.

This clonotype was recorded many times. The chain combines TRBV12-3 or TRBV12-4 with TRBJ2-3; no definite D call. Deletions cut 7 bases from V and 4 bases from J, with 18 bases between. This CDR3 has 15 amino acids. CDR3 coding DNA: TGTGCCAGCACCACGACCTTGATGGGCCCAGATACGCAGTATTTT. This sequence encodes CASTTTLMGPDTQYF.

Ten or more counts support this clonotype. The chain carries TRBV7-9 and TRBJ2-7, with 9 bases fitting TRBD1. This CDR3 is 13 amino acids long. CDR1 is SEHNR and CDR2 is FQNEAQ in the germline V gene (reference sequence). Trimming at V came to 4 bases and at J to 5 bases, leaving 3 bases not matched to a gene. The CDR3 sequence: CASSSGQGHEQYF. In DNA form, the CDR3 reads TGTGCCAGCAGCTCGGGACAGGGACACGAGCAGTACTTC.

Comments on this clonotype: The junction does not match germline at one end; this may be a read error. The chain joins TRBV6-5 to TRBJ2-5; tentatively, D is TRBD1 or TRBD2 (6 bases each). The V gene's germline CDR1 is MNHEY and CDR2 SVGAGI. The length of the CDR3 is 16 residues. The CDR3 region has the DNA TGTGCCAGCAGCTACTCTCAGGGGAGGCCTGGAGAGACCCAGTACTTC. Translating it yields CASSYSQGRPGETQYF.

The sample holds many counts of this clonotype. A single base separates this from a much larger clone, so it may be a read error. V usage is TRBV9 and J usage is TRBJ2-7; no reliable D call. Trimming removed 3 bases from V and 3 bases from J, with 7 bases in between. The CDR3 loop spans 12 amino acids. The V gene's germline CDR1 is SGDLS and CDR2 YYNGEE. For the CDR3, the DNA is TGTGCCAGCAGCGCCAACTTCTACGAGCAGTACTTC. Residues: CASSANFYEQYF.

This clonotype was recorded at least ten times. V usage is TRBV5-1 and J usage is TRBJ2-5; D is uncertain. V was clipped by 2 bases and J by 5 bases, with 10 bases between them. This CDR3 is 13 amino acids long. CDR1 is SGHRS, CDR2 YFSETQ, per germline. CDR3 region: CASSFKAFETQYF. Written as DNA, the CDR3 is TGCGCCAGCAGCTTTAAAGCGTTCGAGACCCAGTACTTC.